The sequence of this TCR beta chain was determined in a study of CD8 T cells in ankylosing spondylitis. Study conclusions and caveats: Among TCR beta sequences, a motif of several highly homologous variants appeared characteristic of ankylosing spondylitis blood.

CDR1 is SGHKS and CDR2 is YYEKEE in the germline V gene (reference sequence). The V and J ends lost 3 bases and 0 bases, in that order; junction bases with no gene match: 3. The CDR3 spans 15 residues. This clonotype was counted ten times or more. Its antigen is not known. Molecular-barcoded quantitative 5'-RACE produced these TCR beta libraries. TCRdb reanalysed the 5' RACE reads using MiXCR and keeps one entry per CDR3 protein. Of 200,000 or so distinct CDR3 sequences in the sample, 10% to 15% were seen once. The specimen sequenced was blood, either unsorted or a sorted T cell fraction (not recorded which). The clonotype was recovered from a female donor with ankylosing spondylitis or in good health (not recorded which). V and J are TRBV5-5 and TRBJ1-2, with 9 bases aligning to TRBD1. The CDR3 coding sequence is TGTGCCAGCAGCTATGGACAGGGGACTAACTATGGCTACACCTTC. Translated: CASSYGQGTNYGYTF.